This TCR beta chain stems from a study of human T cells and chemical hapten exposure. Regarding the study as a whole: Among TCRs, those above 1 in 1000 frequency were unaffected by DPC sensitization.

Remarks on this clonotype: The target antigen is unknown.

With 4 bases removed from V and 4 bases from J, the gap between germline ends came to 14 bases. Germline-derived CDR1 and CDR2 are LGHNA and YNFKEQ. This CDR3 is built from 16 residues. As to time point: patch test 2, 6 weeks after DPC sensitization. Indicated treatment: therapeutic diphenylcyclopropenone sensitization with weekly scalp DPC. Each CDR3 protein is one row after TCRdb ran MiXCR on the RACE reads. This sample has about 100,000 distinct CDR3 sequences, with about 10% found just once. V gene TRBV4-2 combines with J gene TRBJ2-6; a possible D gene is TRBD1 (5 bases). Sequences were derived from whole blood, sampled in connection with sensitization to the hapten diphenylcyclopropenone (DPC). The sequence derives from a woman in her thirties or forties with alopecia areata. Some clones in this sample may be carry-over from other donors' samples. The CDR3 DNA sequence: TGTGCCAGCAGCCTGATTCAGTGGGGCGGGGCCAACGTCCTGACTTTC. Its protein is CASSLIQWGGANVLTF.